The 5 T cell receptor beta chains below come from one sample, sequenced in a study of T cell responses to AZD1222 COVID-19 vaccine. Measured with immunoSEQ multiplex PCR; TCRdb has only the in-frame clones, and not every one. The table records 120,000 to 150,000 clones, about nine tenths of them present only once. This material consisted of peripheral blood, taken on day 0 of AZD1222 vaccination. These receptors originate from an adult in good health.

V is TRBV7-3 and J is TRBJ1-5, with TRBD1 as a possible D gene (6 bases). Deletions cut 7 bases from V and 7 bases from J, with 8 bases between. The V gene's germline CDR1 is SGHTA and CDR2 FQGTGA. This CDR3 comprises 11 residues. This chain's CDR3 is CASKGEQPQHF. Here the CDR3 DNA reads TGTGCCAGCAAGGGGGAGCAGCCCCAGCATTTT.

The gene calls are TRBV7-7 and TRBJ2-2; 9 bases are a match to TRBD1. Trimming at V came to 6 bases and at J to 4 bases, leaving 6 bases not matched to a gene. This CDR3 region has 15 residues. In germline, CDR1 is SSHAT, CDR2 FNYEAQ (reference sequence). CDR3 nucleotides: TGTGCCAGCAGGCCCGGGACAGGGACCACCGGGGAGCTGTTTTTT. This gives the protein CASRPGTGTTGELFF.

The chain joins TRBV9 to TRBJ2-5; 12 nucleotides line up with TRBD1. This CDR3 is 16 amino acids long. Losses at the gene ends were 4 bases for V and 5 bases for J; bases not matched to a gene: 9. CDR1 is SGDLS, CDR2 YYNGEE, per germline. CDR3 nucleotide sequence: TGTGCCAGCAGCCCGCGGGACAGGGGGCTTGGGGAGACCCAGTACTTC. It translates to CASSPRDRGLGETQYF. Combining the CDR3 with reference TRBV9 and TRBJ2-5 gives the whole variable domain DSGVTQTPKHLITATGQRVTLRCSPRSGDLSVYWYQQSLDQGLQFLIQYYNGEERAKGNILERFSAQQFPDLHSELNLSSLELGDSALYFCASSPRDRGLGETQYFGPGTRLLVL.

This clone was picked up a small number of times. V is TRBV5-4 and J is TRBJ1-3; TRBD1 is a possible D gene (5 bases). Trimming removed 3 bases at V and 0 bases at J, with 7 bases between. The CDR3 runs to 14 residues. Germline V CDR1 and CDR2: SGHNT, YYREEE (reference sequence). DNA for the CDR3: TGTGCCAGCAGCTCGAGGGGCTCTGGAAACACCATATATTTT. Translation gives CASSSRGSGNTIYF.

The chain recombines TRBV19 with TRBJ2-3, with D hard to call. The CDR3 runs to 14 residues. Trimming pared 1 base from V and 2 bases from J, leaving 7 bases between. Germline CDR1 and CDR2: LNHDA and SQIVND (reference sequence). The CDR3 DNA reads TGTGCCAGTAGTATAGTTGGGTTCACAGATACGCAGTATTTT. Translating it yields CASSIVGFTDTQYF.